The source of this TCR beta chain is a study of shared clonotypes between healthy human individuals (dated by TCRdb to the early 2020s). For context, the study as a whole: A few men and a couple of women, aged 18 to 49 years, made up the cohort. For each donor, three plates each were used for CD4 naive and CD4 memory, two plates were used for CD8 naive, and one plate was used for CD8 memory. Blood TCR repertoires of a handful of healthy adults were deeply sequenced to estimate repertoire size and the extent of clonotype sharing between individuals. Libraries were prepared and TCR repertoires were sequenced by different laboratories using diverse techniques, in order to increase sequencing depth and limit assay-specific biases. Leukapheresis yielded between about 0.8 and 8.9 billion PBMCs per donor. Results the study describes overall, beyond this receptor: Across a few donors, roughly 5% of naive CD4, roughly 3.5% of naive CD8, 2.3% of memory CD4, and roughly 0.4% of memory CD8 clonotypes were shared. Sampling was restricted to blood, and TCR repertoires in tissue are likely to differ from TCR repertoires in blood. Larger estimated clonotype richness was generally found for naive subsets than for memory subsets. The small number of donors limited the genetic and exposure-history diversity represented. Rarefaction of sorted-subset datasets indicated incomplete sequencing despite the large sequencing depth. Pairwise subsampling indicated that sequencing depth was expected to affect the degree of clonotype sharing among donors. Clonotypes shared by all four sorted-subset donors showed higher generation probabilities than non-shared clonotypes.

Using the deep immunoSEQ assay, multiplex PCR amplified TCR CDR3 regions from genomic DNA. Genomic DNA extracted from each cell subset was distributed evenly over all wells of several immunoSEQ 96-well plates, and each plate served as one replicate. For sorted subsets, approximately 190 ng of genomic DNA, equivalent to around 31,000 T cell genomes, went into each replicate PCR. Purified libraries were quantified with a Qubit 3.0 fluorometer, sized on a Bioanalyzer 2100, and re-quantified with the KAPA Library Quantification kit. A separate single-read 150-cycle Illumina NextSeq 550 flow cell was used to sequence each immunoSEQ 96-well plate. The published analysis was carried out like this. Because only junctional sequences without quality scores were contained in the immunoSEQ output, filtering matching that applied to full-length reads could not be performed. Sequences were annotated with PyIR, a Python wrapper for IgBLAST v1.9, using IMGT germline references to assign V/J genes and CDR3. Any read was removed if the V/J assignment was weak (E-value above 1e-6), the CDR3 was missing, or the read contained stop codons, out-of-frame junctions, or ambiguous translated residues. V3J clonotypes were defined as sequences sharing an identical inferred V gene, J gene, and CDR3 amino acid sequence. The percentage overlap between two repertoires was calculated by dividing the number of shared unique clonotypes by the size of the smaller repertoire. RTK rarefaction, the Chao1 estimator, and Recon v2.1 estimates of unobserved clonotypes were used to assess repertoire richness. OLGA was used to compute generation probabilities for all TCRbeta clonotypes that the gDNA method yielded from a handful of donors. TCRdb retrieved this table from immuneACCESS and kept in-frame rearrangements only. Not all clones are present; in checked studies, unresolved V genes account for under half, and no reason is known for the remainder. That table supplies the V and J calls and clone size; D and trimming were determined from the DNA. The table for this sample lists about 2.3 million clones; around 92% of them were counted only once. Around 0.35% of the sample goes to the ten largest clones.

Points on this clone: Its antigen is still unknown. Qualities for individual bases were not recorded, and no much larger clone is one base off. The same CDR3 is also encoded by other DNA sequences in this sample.

Healthy HIV-negative adults with no recently reported acute infections or vaccinations were included as donors. Every donor was a Caucasian adult residing in Nashville, Tennessee, USA. CD4+ T cells were enriched through magnetic negative selection, after which naive cells were positively selected on CD45RA and the remaining negative fraction served as the memory subset. Blood was collected by leukapheresis, and PBMCs were isolated by Ficoll-Histopaque density gradient centrifugation and then cryopreserved in liquid nitrogen vapor phase. Purity and quantity of every magnetically sorted T cell population were checked by analytical flow cytometry. Each sorted fraction had its genomic DNA isolated and then quantified by UV absorbance on a Nanodrop 2000c. The sample taken for sequencing was naive CD4+ T cells from PBMCs. The meaning of the sample's cell subset or site label: CD45RA+ positively selected. The receptor was isolated from a man aged 18 to 29 in good health. Some clones in this sample may be carry-over from other donors' samples.

The CDR3 region reads CASSLVGTEAFF. The DNA sequence follows: TGTGCCAGCAGTCTGGTGGGCACTGAAGCTTTCTTT. The chain links TRBV28 with TRBJ1-1; the D gene is not confidently resolved. There are 12 amino acids in the CDR3, from cysteine to phenylalanine inclusive. The sequence is cut down to CDR3 DNA, 36 bases in frame from base 1. V is pared back by 5 bases and J by 4 bases, with 8 bases lying between the germline termini. The germline V gene specifies MDHEN as CDR1 and SYDVKM as CDR2. The reference TRBV28 and TRBJ1-1 proteins fill in what lies around the CDR3, so the full variable domain reads DVKVTQSSRYLVKRTGEKVFLECVQDMDHENMFWYRQDPGLGLRLIYFSYDVKMKEKGDIPEGYSVSREKKERFSLILESASTNQTSMYLCASSLVGTEAFFGQGTRLTVV.